This TCR beta chain was recorded in a study of technical replicates of blood from a handful of donors. The ends were cut back, 0 bases at V and 2 bases at J, with 11 bases in the middle. CDR3 length: 15 residues. From germline, CDR1 is MGHRA and CDR2 YSYEKL. This table comes from immunoSEQ multiplex PCR, and its TCRdb copy is limited to in-frame clones, with some not included. Of about 94,000 clones in the sample, roughly 96% were seen once. The sequenced sample consisted of T cells isolated from PBMCs. The J gene is TRBJ2-7, the V gene TRBV4-1, with TRBD1 as a possible D gene (6 bases). This sequence originates from a human donor in good health. CDR3: CASSQEQGTPYEQYF. CDR3 coding DNA: TGCGCCAGCAGCCAAGAACAAGGGACACCCTACGAGCAGTACTTC.